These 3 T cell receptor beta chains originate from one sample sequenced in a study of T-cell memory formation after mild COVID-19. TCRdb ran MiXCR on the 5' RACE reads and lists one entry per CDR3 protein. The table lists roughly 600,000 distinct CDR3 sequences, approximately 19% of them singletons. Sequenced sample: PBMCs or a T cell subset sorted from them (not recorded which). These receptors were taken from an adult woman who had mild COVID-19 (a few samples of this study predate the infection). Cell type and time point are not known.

In nucleotides, the CDR3 is TGTGCCAGCAACCTAGGGAGCGGGGGAGTCGACACGCAGTATTTT. It yields the protein CASNLGSGGVDTQYF. V gene TRBV2 combines with J gene TRBJ2-3, with TRBD2 identical over 8 bases. The CDR3 contains 15 residues. Germline V gene data show CDR1 as SNHLY and CDR2 as FYNNEI. Germline trimming cut 7 bases from V and 9 bases from J; bases unmatched to any gene: 15.

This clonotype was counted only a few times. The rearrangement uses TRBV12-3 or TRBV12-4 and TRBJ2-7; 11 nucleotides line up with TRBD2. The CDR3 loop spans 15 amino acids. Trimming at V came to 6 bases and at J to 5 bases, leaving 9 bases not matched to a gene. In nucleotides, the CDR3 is TGTGCCAGCAGCCGTACTAGCGGGGGCCTCGACGAGCAGTACTTC. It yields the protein CASSRTSGGLDEQYF.

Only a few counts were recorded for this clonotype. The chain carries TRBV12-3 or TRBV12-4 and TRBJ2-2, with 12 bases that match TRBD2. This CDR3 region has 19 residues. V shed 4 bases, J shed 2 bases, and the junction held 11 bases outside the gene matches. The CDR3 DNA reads TGTGCCAGCAGTTCCCGACTAGCGGGGGCCTACCTCAACACCGGGGAGCTGTTTTTT. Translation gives CASSSRLAGAYLNTGELFF.